The 20 T cell receptor beta chains below were found in one sample sequenced in a study of control samples from healthy donors and cancer patients. The repertoire was sequenced with immunoSEQ multiplex PCR; TCRdb's copy has only in-frame clones and lacks some. Seen here are 120,000 to 150,000 clones, 91% observed once, and the top ten hold approximately 3.4%. Sequencing was performed on blood. Receptor source: a man younger than 40 in good health.

A single count supports this clone. The rearrangement joins TRBV7-2 to TRBJ2-3, with 9 bases fitting TRBD2. This CDR3 region has 16 residues. Germline trimming cut 3 bases from V and 2 bases from J; bases unmatched to any gene: 6. Germline values: CDR1 SGHTA, CDR2 FQGNSA. The CDR3 spells CASSFSLAGYTDTQYF. CDR3 in DNA: TGTGCCAGCAGCTTCAGTCTAGCGGGGTACACAGATACGCAGTATTTT.

By share, this clone ranks as medium-sized. V usage is TRBV10-3 and J usage is TRBJ2-2; 7 bases line up with TRBD2. The germline V gene encodes CDR1 ENHRY and CDR2 SYGVKD. The CDR3 spans 14 residues. Trimming removed 11 bases from V and 2 bases from J; junction bases left unmatched: 8. The DNA for the CDR3 is TGTGCCGGCGCGGGGAGGGCCAACACCGGGGAGCTGTTTTTT. As protein: CAGAGRANTGELFF.

As regards this clone: The junction differs from germline at one of its ends, possibly a read error. The chain recombines TRBV11-1 with TRBJ1-2; tentative D call: TRBD1 (6 bases). Germline V gives CDR1 SGHAT, CDR2 FQDESV (reference sequence). The CDR3 length is 11 residues. CDR3 nucleotide sequence: TGTGCCAGCAGCCTAGGACAGACTTTCCTCTTC. Its translation is CASSLGQTFLF.

This chain links TRBV11-2 with TRBJ1-4, with TRBD1 as a possible D gene (5 bases). The V gene lost 1 base and the J gene lost 4 bases, with 16 bases spanning the gap. The CDR3 totals 17 residues. CDR1 and CDR2 from the germline V gene are SGHAT and FQNNGV. Here the CDR3 reads CASSLAEGGALNEKLFF. Here the CDR3 DNA reads TGTGCCAGCAGCTTAGCCGAAGGAGGGGCTCTTAATGAAAAACTGTTTTTT. Full variable domain (outside the CDR3, taken from reference TRBV11-2 and TRBJ1-4): EAGVAQSPRYKIIEKRQSVAFWCNPISGHATLYWYQQILGQGPKLLIQFQNNGVVDDSQLPKDRFSAERLKGVDSTLKIQPAKLEDSAVYLCASSLAEGGALNEKLFFGSGTQLSVL.

The V and J genes are TRBV24-1 and TRBJ1-2; the D gene is possibly TRBD1 (5 bases). This CDR3 has 14 residues. Trimming removed 3 bases from V and 6 bases from J, with 13 bases in between. Germline values: CDR1 KGHDR, CDR2 SFDVKD. The CDR3 loop reads CATSDPPGGDGYTF. CDR3 DNA sequence: TGTGCCACCAGTGATCCACCGGGGGGAGATGGCTACACCTTC.

V usage is TRBV3-1 (or the pseudogene TRBV3-2) and J usage is TRBJ2-1; 7 positions match TRBD1. Unmatched junction bases numbered 11, after V lost 2 bases and J lost 7 bases. The germline V gene has CDR1 LGHDT and CDR2 YNNKEL (reference sequence). CDR3 length: 16 residues. The CDR3 sequence: CASSQLRGRQGNEQFF. Here the CDR3 DNA reads TGTGCCAGCAGCCAATTAAGGGGGCGCCAAGGAAATGAGCAGTTCTTC.

The chain combines TRBV13 with TRBJ1-2; perhaps TRBD1 as D (6 bases). The CDR3 runs 14 residues. Germline values: CDR1 PRHDT, CDR2 FYEKMQ (reference sequence). V shed 5 bases and J shed 2 bases, with 12 bases lying between them. The chain's CDR3 is CASSDNDRNYGYTF. CDR3 DNA: TGTGCCAGCAGCGACAATGACAGGAACTATGGCTACACCTTC.

The chain couples TRBV4-2 to TRBJ2-1; no definite D call. Deletions cut 1 base from V and 10 bases from J, with 8 bases between. Germline V gene sequence: CDR1 LGHNA, CDR2 YNFKEQ. The CDR3 loop spans 12 amino acids. The CDR3 sequence: CASSQVRQEQFF. CDR3 nucleotide sequence: TGTGCCAGCAGCCAAGTACGTCAGGAGCAGTTCTTC.

V is TRBV30 and J is TRBJ1-1, with D perhaps matching TRBD1 (6 bases). The CDR3 totals 13 residues. With 1 base removed from V and 5 bases from J, the gap between germline ends came to 11 bases. CDR1 GTSNPN and CDR2 SVGIG come from the germline V gene (reference sequence). CDR3 protein: CAWSESGATEAFF. The CDR3 nucleotides are TGTGCCTGGAGTGAGTCAGGGGCTACTGAAGCTTTCTTT.

The V call is TRBV7-5, the J call TRBJ1-5; whether TRBD1, the table's D call, matches the DNA was not checked. TRBV7-5 is termed a pseudogene. This CDR3 comprises 16 residues. This chain's CDR3 is CVRSLDRGQGYQPQHF. The CDR3 bases are TGTGTCAGAAGCTTAGACCGGGGACAGGGGTATCAGCCCCAGCATTTT.

The chain has TRBV11-2 and TRBJ1-2; maybe TRBD1 (5 bases). The V gene's germline CDR1 is SGHAT and CDR2 FQNNGV. This CDR3 comprises 14 residues. The V gene lost 5 bases and the J gene lost 8 bases, with 18 bases spanning the gap. In nucleotides, the CDR3 is TGTGCCAGCAGCCTCCGGGACGGTTTTGGGGGCTACACCTTC. Its protein is CASSLRDGFGGYTF.

The chain combines TRBV5-4 with TRBJ2-3, with D unresolved. V dropped 4 bases and J dropped 2 bases, with 8 bases sitting between them. The CDR3 has 13 amino acids. CDR1 is SGHNT and CDR2 is YYREEE in the germline V gene (reference sequence). The CDR3 nucleotides are TGTGCCAGCAGCCCCATCCCCACAGATACGCAGTATTTT. It specifies CASSPIPTDTQYF.

This chain links TRBV30 with TRBJ1-3, with D perhaps TRBD1 (5 bases). CDR1 is GTSNPN, CDR2 SVGIG, per germline (reference sequence). The CDR3 totals 14 residues. Trimming pared 3 bases from V and 1 base from J, leaving 10 bases between. DNA of the CDR3: TGTGCCTGGAGATCGGAGGGGTCTGGAAACACCATATATTTT. Its protein product is CAWRSEGSGNTIYF.

This chain joins TRBV30 and TRBJ1-6; unclear D gene. Deletions cut 2 bases from V and 7 bases from J, with 12 bases between. In germline, CDR1 is GTSNPN, CDR2 SVGIG (reference sequence). The CDR3 loop spans 14 amino acids. DNA of the CDR3: TGTGCCTGGAGTATGGGAAATTCCAATTCACCCCTCCACTTT. The encoded protein is CAWSMGNSNSPLHF.

V is TRBV27 and J is TRBJ2-7; a possible D gene is TRBD1 (5 bases). Trimming removed 6 bases from V and 2 bases from J, with 14 bases in between. Germline V gives CDR1 MNHEY, CDR2 SMNVEV (reference sequence). CDR3 size: 14 residues. The CDR3, as DNA: TGTGCCAGCAGGCCGGACATACGAGCCTACGAGCAGTACTTC. Translated, it gives CASRPDIRAYEQYF.

This clone was detected only once. The chain has TRBV10-3 and TRBJ1-1; 7 bases match TRBD1. After removal of 8 bases from V and 7 bases from J, the junction contained 13 bases not matched to a gene. The CDR3 runs 14 residues. Germline lookup yields CDR1 ENHRY and CDR2 SYGVKD. Here the CDR3 DNA reads TGTGCCATCCTAGGGGGCGAAGGGAGGCTTGAAGCTTTCTTT. This translates into CAILGGEGRLEAFF.

V is TRBV12-5 and J is TRBJ2-7; D uncertain. Germline CDR1 LGHNT, CDR2 FRNRAP. Trimming took 1 base from V and 0 from J, leaving 16 bases between them. The CDR3 sequence is 17 residues long. This chain's CDR3 is CASGLATLTETSYEQYF. For the CDR3, the DNA is TGTGCTAGTGGTTTGGCCACCCTCACAGAGACCTCCTACGAGCAGTACTTC.

Here the CDR3 DNA reads TGTGCCTGGAGTCCCGGACACCCAACTAATGAAAAACTGTTTTTT. It codes for CAWSPGHPTNEKLFF. The chain recombines TRBV30 with TRBJ1-4; possible D gene TRBD1, 5 bases. The CDR3 has 15 residues. The V end lost 2 bases, the J end lost 0 bases, and 10 bases lay between the germline ends. Germline CDR1 GTSNPN, CDR2 SVGIG (reference sequence).

This chain joins TRBV5-1 and TRBJ2-1; 7 bases fit TRBD1. Germline V lookup: CDR1 SGHRS, CDR2 YFSETQ. Trimming at V came to 0 bases and at J to 3 bases, leaving 3 bases not matched to a gene. CDR3 length: 15 amino acids. CDR3 residues: CASSLGQGFYNEQFF. The DNA for the CDR3 is TGCGCCAGCAGCTTGGGACAGGGTTTCTACAATGAGCAGTTCTTC.

The J gene is TRBJ2-1, the V gene TRBV7-3; 10 bases map to TRBD2. V lost 4 bases, J lost 4 bases, and 4 bases stayed unmatched. Germline CDR1 and CDR2: SGHTA and FQGTGA. The CDR3 runs to 15 residues. The CDR3, as DNA: TGTGCCAGCAGCTCTACTAGCGGGGCTTACAATGAGCAGTTCTTC. It specifies CASSSTSGAYNEQFF. Full variable domain (outside the CDR3, taken from reference TRBV7-3 and TRBJ2-1): GAGVSQTPSNKVTEKGKYVELRCDPISGHTALYWYRQSLGQGPEFLIYFQGTGAADDSGLPNDRFFAVRPEGSVSTLKIQRTERGDSAVYLCASSSTSGAYNEQFFGPGTRLTVL.